This passage covers 25 T cell receptor beta chains from one sample sequenced in a study of PD-L1 blockade in urothelial cancer (dated by TCRdb to the late 2010s). The library was made by the immunoSEQ multiplex PCR assay. Here the immuneACCESS table is served through TCRdb, limited to in-frame sequences with V and J called. Missing clones are a known gap in these copies; in checked studies unresolved V genes cover under half, and the rest lacks a known reason. This sample has 14,000 to 15,000 clones in its table, and 88% of those were observed once. Together, the top ten hold roughly 15% of the sample. The sequences come from PBMCs, collected around atezolizumab (anti-PD-L1) treatment. The receptors come from a man between 65 and 80 years old with urothelial cancer.

V gene TRBV20-1 combines with J gene TRBJ2-2; D gene ambiguous. The CDR3 length is 11 residues. Trimming took 0 bases from V and 7 from J, leaving 3 bases between them. The germline gives CDR1 DFQATT, CDR2 SNEGSKA (reference sequence). The CDR3 region is CSARDGGELFF. Written as DNA, the CDR3 is TGCAGTGCTAGAGACGGCGGGGAGCTGTTTTTT.

V and J are TRBV15 and TRBJ1-3, with a possible D match to TRBD1 (6 bases). V was pared by 1 base and J by 4 bases, with 11 bases between. The CDR3 length is 15 residues. Germline V lookup: CDR1 LNHNV, CDR2 YYDKDF (reference sequence). CDR3 loop: CATSRGQGRGNTIYF. Written as DNA, the CDR3 is TGTGCCACCAGCAGAGGGCAGGGGAGAGGAAACACCATATATTTT.

The rearrangement joins TRBV12-5 to TRBJ2-3; D remains ambiguous. CDR3 length: 13 residues. Germline lookup yields CDR1 LGHNT and CDR2 FRNRAP. Trimming left V 0 bases short and J 5 bases short, with 6 bases between. CDR3 in amino acids: CASGLVHIDTQYF. CDR3 nucleotides: TGTGCTAGTGGTTTGGTACACATAGATACGCAGTATTTT.

V gene TRBV21-1 combines with J gene TRBJ2-1; the tabulated D call, TRBD1, remains unverified against the DNA. TRBV21-1 is a recognized pseudogene. The CDR3 has 13 residues. The CDR3 region is CASSKVAGNEQFF. CDR3 coding DNA: TGTGCCAGCAGCAAAGTCGCAGGTAATGAGCAGTTCTTC.

V usage is TRBV14 and J usage is TRBJ1-6; D is unclear. Germline V gives CDR1 SGHDN, CDR2 FVKESK. This CDR3 spans 14 amino acids. Trimming pared 0 bases from V and 10 bases from J, leaving 10 bases between. The chain's CDR3 is CASSQETGGSPLHF. Written as DNA, the CDR3 is TGTGCCAGCAGCCAAGAGACGGGAGGCTCACCCCTCCACTTT.

This chain links TRBV5-1 with TRBJ2-4, with D perhaps matching TRBD1 (5 bases). The V and J ends lost 0 bases and 1 base respectively, with 5 bases between them. There are 14 residues in the CDR3. Looked up from germline, CDR1 is SGHRS and CDR2 is YFSETQ. The CDR3 DNA is TGCGCCAGCAGCTTGGGACAGGCCAAAAACATTCAGTACTTC. Translated: CASSLGQAKNIQYF.

The V gene is TRBV10-3, the J gene TRBJ2-2; D is unresolved. The CDR3 spans 15 residues. Trimming took 2 bases from V and 0 from J, leaving 7 bases between them. Per germline, CDR1 ENHRY and CDR2 SYGVKD. The CDR3 loop is CAISEGQTNTGELFF. The CDR3 nucleotides are TGTGCCATCAGTGAGGGTCAGACGAACACCGGGGAGCTGTTTTTT.

The chain joins TRBV10-3 to TRBJ2-5; unclear D gene. Germline CDR1 ENHRY, CDR2 SYGVKD. Trimming removed 3 bases from V and 5 bases from J, with 10 bases in between. CDR3 length: 13 amino acids. In nucleotides, the CDR3 is TGTGCCATCAGTGAAAAGAGTTGGGAGACCCAGTACTTC. Its protein is CAISEKSWETQYF.

This rearrangement joins TRBV5-4 to TRBJ2-2; 7 positions agree with TRBD1. There are 15 residues in the CDR3. CDR1 SGHNT and CDR2 YYREEE come from the germline V gene (reference sequence). Unmatched junction bases numbered 3, after V lost 4 bases and J lost 0 bases. CDR3: CASSVGTANTGELFF. CDR3 DNA: TGTGCCAGCAGCGTGGGGACAGCGAACACCGGGGAGCTGTTTTTT.

J is TRBJ1-4 and V is TRBV4-2; D gene ambiguous. Germline lookup yields CDR1 LGHNA and CDR2 YNFKEQ. Trimming cost V 4 bases and J 0 bases, with 12 bases left between them. The CDR3 is 16 residues long. In nucleotides, the CDR3 is TGTGCCAGCAGCCCCCAAACAGCAGCAACTAATGAAAAACTGTTTTTT. Protein sequence: CASSPQTAATNEKLFF.

The chain couples TRBV28 to TRBJ2-7, with D unresolved. With 3 bases removed from V and 5 bases from J, the gap between germline ends came to 11 bases. The CDR3 contains 13 residues. Germline V CDR1 and CDR2: MDHEN, SYDVKM. Here the CDR3 reads CASSFATSHEQYF. Written as DNA, the CDR3 is TGTGCCAGCAGTTTCGCGACATCCCACGAGCAGTACTTC.

V gene TRBV5-1 combines with J gene TRBJ2-1; 7 bases are shared with TRBD1. The J segment lost 3 bases and the V segment lost 0 bases, leaving 3 bases of the junction unmatched. The length of the CDR3 is 15 residues. CDR1 and CDR2 (germline): SGHRS, YFSETQ. The CDR3 DNA sequence: TGCGCCAGCAGCTTGGAGGGACAGAACTACAATGAGCAGTTCTTC. Translating gives CASSLEGQNYNEQFF.

The V call is TRBV2, the J call TRBJ2-2; 11 bases align to TRBD2. The germline CDR1 and CDR2 sequences are SNHLY and FYNNEI. The CDR3 consists of 19 residues. The trim removed 2 bases at V and 5 bases at J, leaving 13 bases unmatched. The DNA for the CDR3 is TGTGCCAGCAGTGAACTGGAGCTAGCGGGGGGACGATGGACCGGGGAGCTGTTTTTT. It specifies CASSELELAGGRWTGELFF.

The chain couples TRBV5-5 to TRBJ1-1; 8 bases match TRBD1. The V and J ends lost 2 bases and 5 bases, in that order; junction bases with no gene match: 11. Germline CDR1 SGHKS, CDR2 YYEKEE (reference sequence). This CDR3 region has 16 residues. This CDR3 reads CASSLGLGQGETEAFF. CDR3 DNA: TGTGCCAGCAGCTTAGGGCTAGGACAGGGCGAAACTGAAGCTTTCTTT.

This clone is a singleton in its sample. CDR3 protein: CASSLSGQQETQYF. The CDR3 nucleotides read TGCGCCAGCAGCCTTTCCGGACAGCAAGAGACCCAGTACTTC. The V call is TRBV4-1, the J call TRBJ2-5; D might be TRBD1 (6 bases). The germline gives CDR1 MGHRA, CDR2 YSYEKL. The CDR3 sequence is 14 residues long. Trimming stripped 4 bases from V and 2 bases from J, with 11 bases between.

This clone was counted between two and nine times. The J gene is TRBJ2-7, the V gene TRBV5-1, with a possible D match to TRBD1 (6 bases). In germline, CDR1 is SGHRS, CDR2 YFSETQ. The CDR3 spans 13 residues. Trimming stripped 6 bases from V and 0 bases from J, with 10 bases between. In DNA, the CDR3 is TGCGCCAGCAAGATGGACAGCTCCTACGAGCAGTACTTC. Protein: CASKMDSSYEQYF. The full variable domain, rest sourced from reference TRBV5-1 and TRBJ2-7, is KAGVTQTPRYLIKTRGQQVTLSCSPISGHRSVSWYQQTPGQGLQFLFEYFSETQRNKGNFPGRFSGRQFSNSRSEMNVSTLELGDSALYLCASKMDSSYEQYFGPGTRLTVT.

The rearrangement joins TRBV28 to TRBJ2-1, with TRBD1 matching 11 bases. Per germline, CDR1 MDHEN and CDR2 SYDVKM. J gave up 9 bases and V 7 bases, and 11 bases lay outside the gene matches. This CDR3 has 15 amino acids. The CDR3 reads CASIRPGQGGSEQFF. The CDR3 DNA sequence: TGTGCCAGCATCAGGCCGGGACAGGGGGGGAGTGAGCAGTTCTTC.

This clone was found a few times. This rearrangement joins TRBV5-5 to TRBJ1-6, with a weak D call TRBD1 (5 bases). Germline lookup yields CDR1 SGHKS and CDR2 YYEKEE (reference sequence). The V and J ends lost 4 bases and 1 base respectively, with 15 bases between them. This CDR3 has 17 amino acids. CDR3 coding DNA: TGTGCCAGCAGCCGGGAGGCCGAGGGGTCCTATAATTCACCCCTCCACTTT. Its protein is CASSREAEGSYNSPLHF.

The V and J genes are TRBV5-6 and TRBJ1-1, with D possibly being TRBD1 (5 bases). Germline loops: CDR1 SGHDT, CDR2 YYEEEE. Trimming removed 6 bases at V and 6 bases at J, with 18 bases between. CDR3 size: 14 residues. The CDR3 here is CASTSGRGSPEAFF. CDR3 in DNA: TGTGCCAGCACCTCAGGACGGGGGAGCCCTGAAGCTTTCTTT.

The CDR3 DNA reads as TGTGCCAGCAGCCCGGACAGTTTCATGAACACTGAAGCTTTCTTT. Protein sequence: CASSPDSFMNTEAFF. The J gene is TRBJ1-1, the V gene TRBV14; perhaps TRBD1 as D (6 bases). The CDR3 contains 15 residues. V was cut by 4 bases and J by 0 bases, with 12 bases left in between. Germline CDR1 is SGHDN and CDR2 is FVKESK. Filled out from reference TRBV14 and TRBJ1-1, the complete variable domain reads EAGVTQFPSHSVIEKGQTVTLRCDPISGHDNLYWYRRVMGKEIKFLLHFVKESKQDESGMPNNRFLAERTGGTYSTLKVQPAELEDSGVYFCASSPDSFMNTEAFFGQGTRLTVV.

V and J are TRBV5-1 and TRBJ2-7; D perhaps matches TRBD1 (5 bases). Per the germline V gene, CDR1 is SGHRS and CDR2 is YFSETQ. The CDR3 totals 14 residues. V lost 0 bases, J lost 6 bases, and 13 bases lay in between. The CDR3 nucleotides read TGCGCCAGCAGCTTGGAGTCGCAGGGTGGCGAGCAGTACTTC. Amino acid sequence: CASSLESQGGEQYF.

The rearrangement links TRBV27 to TRBJ2-7; 7 bases are a match to TRBD1. With V trimmed by 6 bases and J by 5 bases, 16 bases remained unmatched. Per the germline V gene, CDR1 is MNHEY and CDR2 is SMNVEV (reference sequence). This CDR3 has 16 amino acids. CDR3 sequence: CASRPFSDRERNEQYF. CDR3 nucleotide sequence: TGTGCCAGCAGACCCTTTTCCGACAGGGAGAGGAACGAGCAGTACTTC.

The chain links TRBV7-9 to TRBJ2-7, with D perhaps matching TRBD1 (6 bases). Germline CDR1 is SEHNR and CDR2 is FQNEAQ (reference sequence). The CDR3 is made up of 15 amino acids. V was trimmed by 4 bases and J by 0 bases, leaving 13 bases between them. The CDR3 reads CASSSAGTTSYEQYF. DNA for the CDR3: TGTGCCAGCAGCTCCGCAGGGACAACCTCCTACGAGCAGTACTTC. The whole variable domain, filled in from reference TRBV7-9 and TRBJ2-7, reads DTGVSQNPRHKITKRGQNVTFRCDPISEHNRLYWYRQTLGQGPEFLTYFQNEAQLEKSRLLSDRFSAERPKGSFSTLEIQRTEQGDSAMYLCASSSAGTTSYEQYFGPGTRLTVT.

V gene TRBV5-1 combines with J gene TRBJ2-2; TRBD1 agrees at 9 bases. The CDR3 loop spans 15 amino acids. The V and J ends lost 4 bases and 4 bases, in that order; junction bases with no gene match: 5. Looked up from germline, CDR1 is SGHRS and CDR2 is YFSETQ. CDR3 loop: CASSPQGAGTGELFF. The DNA of the CDR3 is TGCGCCAGCAGCCCACAGGGGGCAGGCACCGGGGAGCTGTTTTTT.

The chain is built from TRBV28 and TRBJ2-7; the match to TRBD1 covers 8 bases. The CDR3 extends over 12 amino acids. The germline CDR1 and CDR2 sequences are MDHEN and SYDVKM. V lost 3 bases and J lost 6; bases outside the gene matches: 1. The CDR3: CASSFDRGEQYF. In nucleotides, the CDR3 is TGTGCCAGCAGTTTTGACAGGGGCGAGCAGTACTTC.